These 25 T cell receptor beta chains were all obtained from the same sample, sequenced in a study of cytotoxic CD8 clonotypes in ibrutinib-treated CLL. Using immunoSEQ multiplex PCR, the repertoire was profiled, and TCRdb retains in-frame clones only, with some absent. The sample contains about 43,000 clones, 60% to 75% of which appear only once. This sample comprised PBMCs, obtained after 12 months of ibrutinib treatment. These receptor sequences come from a human donor with chronic lymphocytic leukemia.

The genes are TRBV11-3 and TRBJ2-3; D gene ambiguous. Germline assignment: CDR1 SGHNT and CDR2 YENEEA. With 2 bases removed from V and 3 bases from J, the gap between germline ends came to 9 bases. The CDR3 covers 14 residues. The CDR3 spells CASSLPGSTDTQYF. CDR3 coding DNA: TGTGCCAGCAGCTTACCAGGAAGTACAGATACGCAGTATTTT. Full variable domain (rest looked up from reference TRBV11-3 and TRBJ2-3): EAGVVQSPRYKIIEKKQPVAFWCNPISGHNTLYWYLQNLGQGPELLIRYENEEAVDDSQLPKDRFSAERLKGVDSTLKIQPAELGDSAVYLCASSLPGSTDTQYFGPGTRLTVL.

This chain joins TRBV6-1 and TRBJ2-3, with 10 bases identical to TRBD2. CDR1 and CDR2 from the germline V gene are MNHNS and SASEGT. CDR3 size: 16 residues. J was trimmed by 2 bases and V by 1 base; bases with no gene match: 3. CDR3 protein: CASSEGLAGATDTQYF. CDR3 DNA sequence: TGTGCCAGCAGTGAAGGTCTAGCGGGGGCCACAGATACGCAGTATTTT.

J is TRBJ1-3 and V is TRBV7-9, with D unresolved. Germline CDR1 SEHNR, CDR2 FQNEAQ (reference sequence). The CDR3 covers 12 residues. CDR3 region: CVSQSSGNTIYF. The DNA of the CDR3 is TGTGTAAGTCAGAGCTCTGGAAACACCATATATTTT.

J is TRBJ2-7 and V is TRBV9; 7 positions agree with TRBD2. The V gene's germline CDR1 is SGDLS and CDR2 YYNGEE. This CDR3 spans 16 amino acids. With 4 bases clipped from V and 6 bases from J, the junction kept 16 bases outside the gene matches. The CDR3 loop is CASSRSAGLVPSEQYF. CDR3 sequence (DNA): TGTGCCAGCAGCCGGTCCGCTGGACTAGTCCCTTCCGAGCAGTACTTC.

V is TRBV4-1 and J is TRBJ1-6; tentative D call: TRBD1 (5 bases). The CDR3 has 15 amino acids. The V gene lost 4 bases and the J gene lost 6 bases, with 13 bases spanning the gap. In germline, CDR1 is MGHRA, CDR2 YSYEKL. For the CDR3, the DNA is TGCGCCAGCAGCCTCACCGGGGCCACTAATTCACCCCTCCACTTT. Its protein is CASSLTGATNSPLHF.

This CDR3 is CASAFAAGGPGQYF. The CDR3 region has the DNA TGTGCCAGCGCGTTCGCTGCGGGGGGGCCCGGGCAGTACTTC. The genes are TRBV27 and TRBJ2-7; 9 bases are shared with TRBD2. The CDR3 runs 14 residues. Trimming at V came to 8 bases and at J to 9 bases, leaving 14 bases not matched to a gene. Germline CDR1 reads MNHEY; CDR2 reads SMNVEV (reference sequence).

V and J are TRBV6-1 and TRBJ1-5; TRBD1 aligns across 8 bases. CDR3 size: 17 residues. Germline V gene data show CDR1 as MNHNS and CDR2 as SASEGT. V dropped 0 bases and J dropped 9; count of bases not matched to a gene: 13. The CDR3 bases are TGTGCCAGCAGTGAAGCGACGGACAGGGTAGCGTTGTGGCCCCAGCATTTT. Its protein is CASSEATDRVALWPQHF.

The J gene is TRBJ1-2, the V gene TRBV5-6; the D is unclear. Germline V gene data show CDR1 as SGHDT and CDR2 as YYEEEE. The CDR3 length is 11 residues. V was cut by 2 bases and J by 8 bases, with 7 bases left in between. The CDR3 nucleotides are TGTGCCAGCAGCTTTAGTCTCGGCTACACCTTC. Protein: CASSFSLGYTF. The full variable domain, its missing parts supplied by reference TRBV5-6 and TRBJ1-2, is DAGVTQSPTHLIKTRGQQVTLRCSPKSGHDTVSWYQQALGQGPQFIFQYYEEEERQRGNFPDRFSGHQFPNYSSELNVNALLLGDSALYLCASSFSLGYTFGSGTRLTVV.

The chain employs TRBV28 and TRBJ1-1, with D uncertain. CDR3 length: 13 residues. The germline V gene has CDR1 MDHEN and CDR2 SYDVKM. The V and J ends lost 6 bases and 1 base respectively, with 9 bases between them. The CDR3 loop reads CASRLEWNTEAFF. The CDR3 DNA reads TGTGCCAGCAGGTTAGAGTGGAACACTGAAGCTTTCTTT.

In its sample, this clone was seen a few times. This chain uses TRBV6-1 with TRBJ1-5; D is ambiguous. V was shortened by 8 bases and J by 7 bases, with 12 bases between the two germline ends. This CDR3 is 12 amino acids long. CDR1 MNHNS and CDR2 SASEGT come from the germline V gene. Here the CDR3 reads CASVEYPQPQHF. The CDR3 DNA reads as TGTGCCAGCGTCGAGTACCCGCAGCCCCAGCATTTT.

The chain carries TRBV9 and TRBJ2-5; D possibly corresponds to TRBD1 (6 bases). This CDR3 region has 15 residues. V was cut by 2 bases and J by 4 bases, with 15 bases left in between. Germline CDR1 and CDR2: SGDLS and YYNGEE. The CDR3 is CASSVTGLFGETQYF. DNA for the CDR3: TGTGCCAGCAGCGTTACAGGGCTGTTCGGAGAGACCCAGTACTTC.

The chain uses TRBV7-6 and TRBJ2-5, with 7 bases identical to TRBD1. V shed 5 bases, J shed 1 base, and the junction held 10 bases outside the gene matches. Germline V gene lookup returns CDR1 SGHVS and CDR2 FNYEAQ. This CDR3 comprises 16 residues. The CDR3 loop is CASSPRRDRAQETQYF. In nucleotides, the CDR3 is TGTGCCAGCAGCCCCCGCCGAGACAGGGCCCAAGAGACCCAGTACTTC.

The chain links TRBV10-2 to TRBJ2-7; 10 nucleotides align to TRBD2. Trimming took 4 bases from V and 5 from J; bases not matched to a gene: 5. CDR3 length equals 14 residues. Per germline, CDR1 WSHSY and CDR2 SAAADI. The CDR3 protein is CASSGGTSVDEQYF. CDR3 nucleotides: TGCGCCAGCAGTGGGGGGACTAGCGTCGACGAGCAGTACTTC.

The chain joins TRBV6-5 to TRBJ1-1; tentative D call: TRBD1 (5 bases). Germline V gives CDR1 MNHEY, CDR2 SVGAGI. V gave up 5 bases and J gave up 7 bases, with 14 bases separating them. The CDR3 runs 13 residues. Here the CDR3 DNA reads TGTGCCAGCAGTGACCGCCGGGGGTTTGAAGCTTTCTTT. This encodes CASSDRRGFEAFF.

The rearrangement joins TRBV6-6 to TRBJ1-1, with a weak D call TRBD1 (5 bases). V was shortened by 4 bases and J by 8 bases, with 11 bases between the two germline ends. This CDR3 is built from 12 residues. Germline CDR1 MNHNY, CDR2 SVGAGI (reference sequence). The CDR3, as DNA: TGTGCCAGCAGTTCGGGGGGGGTCGAAGCTTTCTTT. Protein product: CASSSGGVEAFF.

This clone was detected a few times. The chain has TRBV5-8 and TRBJ2-7; no clear D. The CDR3 runs 10 residues. Germline CDR1 and CDR2: SGHTS and YDEGEE. The V end was cut by 2 bases, the J end by 4 bases, with 1 base between. CDR3 sequence reads: CASSFYEQYF. The CDR3, as DNA: TGTGCCAGCAGCTTTTACGAGCAGTACTTC.

The chain recombines TRBV15 with TRBJ1-5; 10 bases map to TRBD1. The V and J ends lost 1 base and 9 bases, in that order; junction bases with no gene match: 9. The CDR3 is made up of 16 amino acids. Germline CDR1 LNHNV, CDR2 YYDKDF (reference sequence). The CDR3 bases are TGTGCCACCAGCAGAGCCGGACAGGGGGTCCCTCGGCCCCAGCATTTT. It translates to CATSRAGQGVPRPQHF.

This chain uses TRBV7-6 with TRBJ2-1; D is perhaps TRBD2 (7 bases). The ends were cut back, 5 bases at V and 8 bases at J, with 16 bases in the middle. CDR1 and CDR2 (germline): SGHVS, FNYEAQ. The CDR3 totals 14 residues. The CDR3 DNA reads TGTGCCAGCAGCCCAGTGGGGGGGGGCCATGAGCAGTTCTTC. Its translation is CASSPVGGGHEQFF.

This sequence joins TRBV15 and TRBJ2-3; D is undetermined. Deletions cut 0 bases from V and 13 bases from J, with 14 bases between. CDR3 length: 13 residues. Germline V gene sequence: CDR1 LNHNV, CDR2 YYDKDF (reference sequence). DNA for the CDR3: TGTGCCACCAGCAGAGATGGGGATTCTAGGGAGTATTTT. Its protein is CATSRDGDSREYF. Full variable domain (outside the CDR3, taken from reference TRBV15 and TRBJ2-3): DAMVIQNPRYQVTQFGKPVTLSCSQTLNHNVMYWYQQKSSQAPKLLFHYYDKDFNNEADTPDNFQSRRPNTSFCFLDIRSPGLGDTAMYLCATSRDGDSREYFGPGTRLTVL.

The chain uses TRBV9 and TRBJ1-1; possibly TRBD1 for D (5 bases). The germline V gene encodes CDR1 SGDLS and CDR2 YYNGEE. The CDR3 sequence is 15 residues long. V lost 7 bases and J 3 bases, leaving 19 bases between the germline ends. The CDR3 reads CASSMDGQGDTEAFF. The DNA for the CDR3 is TGTGCCAGCTCAATGGACGGCCAGGGAGACACTGAAGCTTTCTTT. Looking up the rest from reference TRBV9 and TRBJ1-1 gives the full variable domain: DSGVTQTPKHLITATGQRVTLRCSPRSGDLSVYWYQQSLDQGLQFLIQYYNGEERAKGNILERFSAQQFPDLHSELNLSSLELGDSALYFCASSMDGQGDTEAFFGQGTRLTVV.

This CDR3 reads CASSDPQGGGETQYF. CDR3 DNA: TGTGCCAGCAGTGACCCACAGGGAGGCGGGGAGACCCAGTACTTC. V and J are TRBV25-1 and TRBJ2-5; TRBD1 or TRBD2 may be the D gene (6 bases each). Deletions cut 3 bases from V and 5 bases from J, with 16 bases between. CDR1 is MGHDK and CDR2 is SYGVNS in the germline V gene. The CDR3 runs to 15 residues.

The rearrangement uses TRBV5-6 and TRBJ2-5; D not resolved. This CDR3 has 14 residues. V gave up 4 bases and J gave up 5 bases, with 15 bases separating them. Germline-derived CDR1 and CDR2 are SGHDT and YYEEEE. CDR3 protein: CASSPRGRWETQYF. Here the CDR3 DNA reads TGTGCCAGCAGCCCCCGAGGTAGATGGGAGACCCAGTACTTC.

This chain links TRBV18 with TRBJ2-5; maybe TRBD2 (6 bases). This CDR3 region has 15 residues. Germline V gene sequence: CDR1 KGHSH, CDR2 LQKENI. V was cut by 3 bases and J by 0 bases, with 11 bases left in between. The CDR3 DNA reads TGTGCCAGCTCACCGCCTACGGGGGACCAAGAGACCCAGTACTTC. Translated: CASSPPTGDQETQYF.

V usage is TRBV11-2 and J usage is TRBJ2-1; tentative D call: TRBD1 (6 bases). The CDR3 is 13 amino acids. V was trimmed by 5 bases and J by 8 bases, leaving 13 bases between them. CDR1 is SGHAT and CDR2 is FQNNGV in the germline V gene. The CDR3: CASSVQGTDEQFF. CDR3 DNA: TGTGCCAGCAGCGTACAGGGAACCGATGAGCAGTTCTTC.

This chain connects TRBV7-6 to TRBJ1-4; TRBD1 is a possible D gene (5 bases). The CDR3 runs to 15 residues. The germline V gene has CDR1 SGHVS and CDR2 FNYEAQ. V was clipped by 0 bases and J by 3 bases, with 8 bases between them. CDR3 nucleotides: TGTGCCAGCAGCTTAGCGGGGGGAGCTAATGAAAAACTGTTTTTT. This translates into CASSLAGGANEKLFF. The full variable domain, completed using reference TRBV7-6 and TRBJ1-4, is GAGVSQSPRYKVTKRGQDVALRCDPISGHVSLYWYRQALGQGPEFLTYFNYEAQQDKSGLPNDRFSAERPEGSISTLTIQRTEQRDSAMYRCASSLAGGANEKLFFGSGTQLSVL.